The rows below give T cell receptor beta chains drawn from one sample of a study of regulatory T cells in long-lasting Graves disease. TCRdb re-analysed the multiplex PCR reads in MiXCR, keeping a single row per CDR3 protein. The sample shows about 430,000 distinct CDR3 sequences, roughly a fifth of them seen only once. Sequences were derived from peripheral blood mononuclear cells (PBMCs), sampled when the disease was refractory, from a patient treated with antithyroid drugs. The origin of the receptors is a female donor with Graves disease. Each CDR3 is given with its conserved first and last residue. The D gene is left open where the match is weak. Expanded clones are given a class, and other clones once, few, many or no size at all.

d_call,clone_size,v_call,j_call,cdr3_nt,cdr3_aa
NA,NA,TRBV7-3,TRBJ2-1,TGTGCCAGCAGCCCCTCAATTTCGGGGTCCTACAATGAGCAGTTCTTC,CASSPSISGSYNEQFF
NA,many,TRBV28,TRBJ2-7,TGTGCCAGCAGTTTTAGGGAGTTGGGGTACGAGCAGTACTTC,CASSFRELGYEQYF
NA,NA,TRBV19,TRBJ1-1,TGTGCCAGTAGTATGGCTGGGCGGAACACTGAAGCTTTCTTT,CASSMAGRNTEAFF
NA,NA,TRBV6-1,TRBJ1-5,TGTGCCAGCAGTGAACGGAGGCCCCAGCATTTT,CASSERRPQHF
TRBD2,NA,TRBV5-6,TRBJ2-7,TGTGCCAGCAGCACTTATTTAGCGGGAGGAGCCTACGAGCAGTACTTC,CASSTYLAGGAYEQYF
NA,once,TRBV20-1,TRBJ2-7,TGCAGTGCTAGTACCGGGACAAGGGTCTACGAGCAGTACTTC,CSASTGTRVYEQYF
TRBD1,NA,TRBV5-5,TRBJ1-1,TGTGCCAGCAGCTCCACAGGGGGTGTAAGGAACACTGAAGCTTTCTTT,CASSSTGGVRNTEAFF
NA,NA,TRBV5-1,TRBJ1-3,TGCGCCAGCAGCTTGCGGCAGGGTTCGTCCCCAAAAATTTTT,CASSLRQGSSPKIF
NA,few,TRBV6-1,TRBJ1-1,TGTGCCAGCAGTACCTGGGACTCGGGCACTGAAGCTTTCTTT,CASSTWDSGTEAFF
TRBD1,many,TRBV2,TRBJ1-1,TGTGCCAGAGAGGGGACTCAGACAGGGAAGAACACTGAAGCTTTCTTT,CAREGTQTGKNTEAFF
NA,few,TRBV5-6,TRBJ2-7,TGTGCCAGCAGCACCGGACCAGCCTACGAGCAGTACTTC,CASSTGPAYEQYF
NA,NA,TRBV7-9,TRBJ2-3,TGTGCCAGCAGCTCAAGTGCAAGTCGTGAAGATACGCAGTATTTT,CASSSSASREDTQYF
TRBD1,NA,TRBV7-8,TRBJ2-7,TGTGCCAGCAGCTTAAGCCAGGGGGCTGCCTACGAGCAGTACTTC,CASSLSQGAAYEQYF
NA,few,TRBV12-3/TRBV12-4,TRBJ2-3,TGTGCCAGCAGTGGGGGCATAGCACCTATCACAGATACGCAGTATTTT,CASSGGIAPITDTQYF
NA,NA,TRBV15,TRBJ2-5,TGTGCCACCAGCAGAGATCTGGGACGAGAAACCCAGTACTTC,CATSRDLGRETQYF
NA,NA,TRBV5-4,TRBJ2-3,TGTGCCAGCAGCGTCTACACAGATACGCAGTATTTT,CASSVYTDTQYF
NA,many,TRBV6-1,TRBJ2-5,TGTGCCAGCAGTGGGGGTGAGACCCAGTACTTC,CASSGGETQYF
NA,many,TRBV28,TRBJ2-5,TGTGCCAGCAGGAAAGGAGAGACCCAGTACTTC,CASRKGETQYF
TRBD1,NA,TRBV6-1,TRBJ1-5,TGTGCCAGCAGGAAGGGGACAGGGGAGAGTCAGCCCCAGCATTTT,CASRKGTGESQPQHF
TRBD2,NA,TRBV7-2,TRBJ2-3,TGTGCCAGCAGCTTAAGCGGGGCACTGGGAGATACGCAGTATTTT,CASSLSGALGDTQYF
NA,NA,TRBV20-1,TRBJ2-7,TGCAGTGCTAGAGTACCGGGGCAGAACTACGAGCAGTACTTC,CSARVPGQNYEQYF
NA,many,TRBV2,TRBJ2-7,TGTGCCACCTTGGACACCTCCTACGAGCAGTACTTC,CATLDTSYEQYF
TRBD1,few,TRBV20-1,TRBJ2-2,TGCAGTGCTAACTCCGGGACAGGGGCGAACACCGGGGAGCTGTTTTTT,CSANSGTGANTGELFF
NA,many,TRBV7-6,TRBJ2-2,TGTGCCAGCAGCTTCCCGGGCGAGAGAGTCACCACCGGGGAGCTGTTTTTT,CASSFPGERVTTGELFF
NA,few,TRBV28,TRBJ2-3,TGTGCCAGCACCTCCCGCGGAGATACGCAGTATTTT,CASTSRGDTQYF
NA,many,TRBV6-5,TRBJ1-5,TGTGCCAGCAGTTACTTGGGCAGAACTCATCAGCCCCAGCATTTT,CASSYLGRTHQPQHF
NA,few,TRBV4-1,TRBJ1-4,TGCGCCAGCAGCCAACCAGGCACAACTAATGAAAAACTGTTTTTT,CASSQPGTTNEKLFF
TRBD2,NA,TRBV28,TRBJ2-1,TGTGCCAGCAGCCGACTAGCGGGAGTGGGTGAGCAGTTCTTC,CASSRLAGVGEQFF
TRBD1,NA,TRBV9,TRBJ2-7,TGTGCCAGCAGCCCTAGTCCGGGACAGACCTACGAGCAGTACTTC,CASSPSPGQTYEQYF
NA,many,TRBV14,TRBJ1-5,TGTGCCAGCAGGGAAGGGGACATACCTAGCAATCAGCCCCAGCATTTT,CASREGDIPSNQPQHF
TRBD2,NA,TRBV28,TRBJ2-7,TGTGCCAGCTCAGGCGGGAGTGGCGACGAGCAGTACTTC,CASSGGSGDEQYF
NA,many,TRBV2,TRBJ1-5,TGTGCCAGCAGTATAAGGTGGAAGGGCGCATATCAGCCCCAGCATTTT,CASSIRWKGAYQPQHF
TRBD1,many,TRBV12-3/TRBV12-4,TRBJ2-7,TGTGCCAGCAGATCGGACAGGCTCTACGAGCAGTACTTC,CASRSDRLYEQYF